Given below is one TCR beta chain in context. This record belongs to a study of cytomegalovirus exposure and HLA in healthy donors. Germline values: CDR1 SGHTA, CDR2 FQGNSA. V was pared by 3 bases and J by 2 bases, with 8 bases between. This CDR3 comprises 14 residues. The study ran its PCR with 60 Vbeta and 13 Jbeta primers. Method: immunoSEQ multiplex PCR; TCRdb's copy keeps in-frame clones and lacks some. The listing contains 150,000 to 200,000 clones. Sequenced sample: PBMCs. The receptor was isolated from a woman aged 18-30 years in good health and CMV-seropositive. The chain has TRBV7-2 and TRBJ2-1; D is possibly TRBD2 (5 bases). CDR3 sequence (DNA): TGTGCCAGCAGCTTCCGGGATCCCTACAATGAGCAGTTCTTC. Its protein product is CASSFRDPYNEQFF.